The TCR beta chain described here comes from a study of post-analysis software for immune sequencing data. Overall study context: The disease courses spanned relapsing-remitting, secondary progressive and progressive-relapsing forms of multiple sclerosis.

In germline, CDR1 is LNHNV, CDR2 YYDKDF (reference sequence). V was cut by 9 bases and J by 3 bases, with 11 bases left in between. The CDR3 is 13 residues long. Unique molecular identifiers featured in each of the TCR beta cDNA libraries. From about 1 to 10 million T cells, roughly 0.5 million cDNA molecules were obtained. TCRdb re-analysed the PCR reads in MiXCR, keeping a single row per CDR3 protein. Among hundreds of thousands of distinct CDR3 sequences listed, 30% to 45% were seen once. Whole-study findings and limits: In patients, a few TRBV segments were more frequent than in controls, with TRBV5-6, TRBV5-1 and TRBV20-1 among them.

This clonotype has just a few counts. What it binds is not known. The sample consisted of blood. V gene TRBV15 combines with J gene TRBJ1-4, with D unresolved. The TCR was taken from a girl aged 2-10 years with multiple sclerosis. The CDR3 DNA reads TGTGCCACAAGGCAGACCCCTAATGAAAAACTGTTTTTT. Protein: CATRQTPNEKLFF.